The 10 T cell receptor beta chains below come from one sample, sequenced in a study of T cell repertoires in cytomegalovirus infection. Each CDR3 protein gets one entry after TCRdb re-called the reads with MiXCR. The sample records about 770,000 distinct CDR3 sequences, almost 30% being singletons. Their target antigens are unknown. The specimen comprised cultured CD8+ T cells from PBMCs, sampled from culture after CMV antigen stimulation. These TCRs come from a human donor in good health (CMV status not recorded). Some clones in this sample may be carry-over from other donors' samples.

This clonotype was picked up a small number of times. The chain combines TRBV12-5 with TRBJ2-5, with D possibly matching TRBD1 (5 bases). V dropped 4 bases and J dropped 5 bases, with 17 bases sitting between them. Looked up from germline, CDR1 is LGHNT and CDR2 is FRNRAP. CDR3 length: 15 amino acids. The DNA of the CDR3 is TGTGCTAGTGGTTCGTCGACCAGGGTGGAGGAGACCCAGTACTTC. This encodes CASGSSTRVEETQYF.

The chain employs TRBV7-2 and TRBJ2-1; TRBD2 aligns across 16 bases. The CDR3 extends over 19 amino acids. The germline CDR1 and CDR2 sequences are SGHTA and FQGNSA. J gave up 4 bases and V 5 bases, and 11 bases lay outside the gene matches. In DNA, the CDR3 is TGTGCCAGCAGCGTGGGACTAGCGGGGGGGCCCTCGAGGTACAATGAGCAGTTCTTC. Encoded protein: CASSVGLAGGPSRYNEQFF.

This chain uses TRBV6-6 with TRBJ2-1, with a weak D call TRBD2 (6 bases). The CDR3 loop spans 15 amino acids. Germline V lookup: CDR1 MNHNY, CDR2 SVGAGI (reference sequence). V gave up 8 bases and J gave up 3 bases, with 17 bases separating them. In DNA form, the CDR3 reads TGTGCCAGCCAGGAGGGACGGGAACGCTACAATGAGCAGTTCTTC. Translation: CASQEGRERYNEQFF.

This clonotype was detected ten times or more. The chain carries TRBV27 and TRBJ1-5, with unresolved D. This CDR3 has 14 amino acids. The V and J ends lost 6 bases and 0 bases respectively, with 9 bases between them. Germline V lookup: CDR1 MNHEY, CDR2 SMNVEV (reference sequence). The CDR3 spells CASSLSGSNQPQHF. The DNA of the CDR3 is TGTGCCAGCAGCTTAAGCGGTAGCAATCAGCCCCAGCATTTT.

Only one count was recorded for this clonotype. The germline gene is not matched at one end of the junction; a read error may be the cause. This chain uses TRBV27 with TRBJ2-3, with D perhaps TRBD1 (5 bases). The CDR3 is 15 amino acids. The germline V gene has CDR1 MNHEY and CDR2 SMNVEV (reference sequence). CDR3 in amino acids: CASSLSSAATDMQYF. CDR3 nucleotides: TGTGCCAGCAGTTTATCATCCGCTGCGACAGATATGCAGTATTTT.

This clonotype was counted a few times. The chain combines TRBV27 with TRBJ2-1, with D tentatively TRBD1 (5 bases). The CDR3 is 16 residues long. The V and J ends lost 3 bases and 0 bases respectively, with 12 bases between them. The V gene's germline CDR1 is MNHEY and CDR2 SMNVEV (reference sequence). Here the CDR3 reads CASSLGPGYSYNEQFF. The CDR3, as DNA: TGTGCCAGCAGTTTGGGGCCAGGATACTCCTACAATGAGCAGTTCTTC.

This clonotype was counted many times. This sequence joins TRBV12-3 or TRBV12-4 and TRBJ2-7; weak D call: TRBD2 (5 bases). With 6 bases removed from V and 3 bases from J, the gap between germline ends came to 12 bases. CDR3 length: 13 amino acids. CDR3: CASSPGVFYEQYF. CDR3 DNA sequence: TGTGCCAGCAGCCCCGGGGTGTTCTACGAGCAGTACTTC.

V gene TRBV12-3 or TRBV12-4 combines with J gene TRBJ1-1, with a weak D call TRBD1 (5 bases). Trimming removed 7 bases from V and 5 bases from J, with 17 bases in between. The CDR3 spans 14 residues. DNA of the CDR3: TGTGCCAGCAATTCCGGGACGGTGGTAACTGAAGCTTTCTTT. It encodes CASNSGTVVTEAFF.

This clonotype has only a few counts. The J gene is TRBJ1-2, the V gene TRBV6-1; no clear D gene. There are 11 residues in the CDR3. Germline lookup yields CDR1 MNHNS and CDR2 SASEGT. V lost 7 bases, J lost 2 bases, and 5 bases lay in between. The CDR3 bases are TGTGCCAGCACCTCAAACTATGGCTACACCTTC. Encoded protein: CASTSNYGYTF.

The chain recombines TRBV15 with TRBJ2-7, with D tentatively TRBD2 (5 bases). V shed 0 bases and J shed 1 base, with 10 bases lying between them. Germline CDR1 and CDR2: LNHNV and YYDKDF (reference sequence). The CDR3 runs 15 residues. The CDR3, as DNA: TGTGCCACCAGCAGAGACCTCGGGGTTTCCTACGAGCAGTACTTC. Translation gives CATSRDLGVSYEQYF. Looking up the rest from reference TRBV15 and TRBJ2-7 gives the full variable domain: DAMVIQNPRYQVTQFGKPVTLSCSQTLNHNVMYWYQQKSSQAPKLLFHYYDKDFNNEADTPDNFQSRRPNTSFCFLDIRSPGLGDTAMYLCATSRDLGVSYEQYFGPGTRLTVT.